The entry below describes one T cell receptor beta chain. What it binds is unknown. The data derive from a study of OX40 agonist ivuxolimab in advanced cancers. Study-level findings and limits: More expanded clones were found, on average, in CD8+ than in CD4+ T cells. Compared with others, partial responders at 0.1-3.0 mg/kg displayed clonal expansion among the lowest. The authors did not determine the antigen specificity of the expanded peripheral T cells.

This table comes from immunoSEQ multiplex PCR, and its TCRdb copy is limited to in-frame clones, with some not included. The sample has approximately 43,000 clones; around 89% are singletons. The CDR3 runs 17 residues. V dropped 2 bases and J dropped 2; count of bases not matched to a gene: 8. Germline values: CDR1 LGHNA, CDR2 YSLEER. This sequence originates from an adult with an advanced solid tumor such as melanoma, head and neck, liver or kidney cancer. The rearrangement links TRBV4-3 to TRBJ2-2, with 7 bases aligning to TRBD2. The sequencing here drew on CD4+ or CD8+ T cells sorted from blood, taken in a trial of the OX40 agonist ivuxolimab. CDR3 DNA sequence: TGCGCCAGCAGCCAAAAGACGGAGCGGGGAAACACCGGGGAGCTGTTTTTT. Its translation: CASSQKTERGNTGELFF.